The entry below gives a single TCR beta chain sequence along with its context. This sample is drawn from a study of blood T cell repertoires in COVID-19. Study context: The United States, Italy and Spain provided the acute and convalescent COVID-19 samples.

Libraries were prepared by immunoSEQ multiplex PCR; TCRdb keeps only in-frame clonotypes and omits some of them. The sample has about 88,000 clones, more than 75% seen once; the top ten hold approximately 15%. CDR3 size: 20 residues. The sequence derives from a woman between 65 and 79 years old with acute or convalescent COVID-19. V usage is TRBV21-1 and J usage is TRBJ2-7; the table's TRBD2 call for D was not verified on the DNA. TRBV21-1 is labeled a pseudogene. The specimen sequenced was peripheral blood. In DNA form, the CDR3 reads TGTGCCAGCAGCAAAGGTGGAGGGAGGGCTAGCGGGAGAGTCCTCTACGAGCAGTACGTC. The encoded protein is CASSKGGGRASGRVLYEQYV.